Listed below are T cell receptor beta chains from one sample, sequenced in a study of blood T cell repertoires in COVID-19. The method was immunoSEQ multiplex PCR; TCRdb's version includes in-frame clones alone and lacks a portion of them. The sample yields 120,000 or so clones, roughly three quarters seen once. The sequencing sample was made of peripheral blood. The source is a man in his forties or fifties with active or convalescent COVID-19. CDR3s include the opening cysteine and the closing phenylalanine or tryptophan. The order of the fields is V gene, J gene, clone size, CDR3 length, D gene, CDR3 protein, CDR3 DNA. The D gene is left open where the match is weak. A clone size is listed for some rows: how often the clone was seen (once, few, many), or a class if it is expanded.

v_gene: TRBV4-1
j_gene: TRBJ1-1
abundance: once
len: 14
d_gene: .
CDR3aa: CASSLEQGPTEAFF
CDR3nt: TGCGCCAGCAGCCTTGAACAGGGACCCACTGAAGCTTTCTTT

v_gene: TRBV5-6
j_gene: TRBJ1-3
abundance: .
len: 16
d_gene: TRBD1
CDR3aa: CASSANKGTGGNTIYF
CDR3nt: TGTGCCAGCAGTGCGAACAAAGGGACAGGGGGAAACACCATATATTTT

v_gene: TRBV7-2
j_gene: TRBJ2-5
abundance: .
len: 12
d_gene: .
CDR3aa: CASSVEVGGGNF
CDR3nt: .

v_gene: TRBV4-1
j_gene: TRBJ1-4
abundance: .
len: 16
d_gene: .
CDR3aa: CASSSNKLGQGEKLFF
CDR3nt: TGCGCCAGCAGTAGTAACAAACTTGGGCAGGGGGAAAAACTGTTTTTT

v_gene: TRBV4-3
j_gene: TRBJ1-2
abundance: .
len: 13
d_gene: .
CDR3aa: CASSQGAAVGYTF
CDR3nt: TGCGCCAGCAGCCAAGGTGCCGCGGTCGGCTACACCTTC

v_gene: TRBV9
j_gene: TRBJ2-3
abundance: once
len: 16
d_gene: .
CDR3aa: CASSVATAPSTDTQYF
CDR3nt: TGTGCCAGCAGCGTAGCCACAGCTCCTAGCACAGATACGCAGTATTTT

v_gene: TRBV18
j_gene: TRBJ1-1
abundance: .
len: 14
d_gene: .
CDR3aa: CASSPTTQNTEAFF
CDR3nt: TGTGCCAGCTCACCAACCACTCAGAACACTGAAGCTTTCTTT

v_gene: TRBV27
j_gene: TRBJ2-7
abundance: .
len: 15
d_gene: TRBD2
CDR3aa: CASTSGTSGVYEQYF
CDR3nt: TGTGCCAGCACCTCCGGGACTAGCGGAGTCTACGAGCAGTACTTC

v_gene: TRBV11-2
j_gene: TRBJ1-2
abundance: .
len: 13
d_gene: TRBD1
CDR3aa: CASSQGANYGYTF
CDR3nt: TGTGCCAGCAGCCAGGGGGCTAACTATGGCTACACCTTC

v_gene: TRBV5-4
j_gene: TRBJ2-1
abundance: .
len: 16
d_gene: TRBD2
CDR3aa: CASTNKAGGSDNEQFF
CDR3nt: TGTGCCAGCACCAATAAAGCGGGGGGCTCTGACAATGAGCAGTTCTTC

v_gene: TRBV4-3
j_gene: TRBJ1-1
abundance: .
len: 13
d_gene: .
CDR3aa: CASSRTQVTEAFF
CDR3nt: TGCGCCAGCAGCCGCACACAGGTGACTGAAGCTTTCTTT

v_gene: TRBV24-1
j_gene: TRBJ1-5
abundance: .
len: 16
d_gene: .
CDR3aa: CATSDFWPGQFQPQHF
CDR3nt: TGTGCCACCAGTGATTTCTGGCCCGGACAGTTTCAGCCCCAGCATTTT

v_gene: TRBV4-3
j_gene: TRBJ2-3
abundance: .
len: 15
d_gene: .
CDR3aa: CASSQESFGADTQYF
CDR3nt: TGCGCCAGCAGCCAAGAATCCTTCGGGGCAGATACGCAGTATTTT

v_gene: TRBV2
j_gene: TRBJ2-4
abundance: .
len: 18
d_gene: TRBD2
CDR3aa: CASSGAGGFWGPTNIQYF
CDR3nt: TGTGCCAGCAGTGGGGCGGGAGGCTTCTGGGGGCCTACAAACATTCAGTACTTC

v_gene: TRBV15
j_gene: TRBJ1-4
abundance: .
len: 15
d_gene: .
CDR3aa: CATSRGSAQNEKLFF
CDR3nt: TGTGCCACCAGCAGGGGTAGCGCTCAAAATGAAAAACTGTTTTTT

v_gene: TRBV28
j_gene: TRBJ2-1
abundance: .
len: 12
d_gene: .
CDR3aa: CASSSGSLEQFF
CDR3nt: TGTGCCAGCAGTTCCGGGTCGCTGGAGCAGTTCTTC

v_gene: TRBV11-2
j_gene: TRBJ2-2
abundance: .
len: 18
d_gene: .
CDR3aa: CASSLEVSEWKVTGELFF
CDR3nt: TGTGCCAGCAGCTTAGAAGTATCGGAGTGGAAGGTCACCGGGGAGCTGTTTTTT

v_gene: TRBV7-3
j_gene: TRBJ1-2
abundance: .
len: 15
d_gene: TRBD1
CDR3aa: CASSPSAGGTHGYTF
CDR3nt: TGTGCCAGCAGCCCGTCGGCAGGGGGGACTCATGGCTACACCTTC

v_gene: TRBV6-5
j_gene: TRBJ1-5
abundance: .
len: 14
d_gene: .
CDR3aa: CASRTYDGNQPQHF
CDR3nt: TGTGCCAGCAGAACCTACGACGGGAATCAGCCCCAGCATTTT

v_gene: TRBV7-8
j_gene: TRBJ2-1
abundance: .
len: 11
d_gene: .
CDR3aa: CASSETNEQFF
CDR3nt: TGTGCCAGCAGCGAAACTAATGAGCAGTTCTTC

v_gene: TRBV9
j_gene: TRBJ2-7
abundance: once
len: 11
d_gene: .
CDR3aa: CASSVGLEQYF
CDR3nt: TGTGCCAGCAGCGTAGGACTCGAGCAGTACTTC

v_gene: TRBV2
j_gene: TRBJ2-1
abundance: few
len: 11
d_gene: .
CDR3aa: CATRQGGQQFF
CDR3nt: TGTGCCACCAGGCAAGGAGGGCAGCAGTTCTTC

v_gene: TRBV5-1
j_gene: TRBJ1-1
abundance: .
len: 15
d_gene: .
CDR3aa: CASSSRGGENTEAFF
CDR3nt: TGCGCCAGCAGCTCCCGTGGGGGGGAGAACACTGAAGCTTTCTTT

v_gene: TRBV5-1
j_gene: TRBJ2-2
abundance: .
len: 13
d_gene: .
CDR3aa: CASSPKSTGELFF
CDR3nt: TGCGCCAGCAGCCCTAAGTCGACCGGGGAGCTGTTTTTT

v_gene: TRBV10-3
j_gene: TRBJ2-7
abundance: once
len: 15
d_gene: .
CDR3aa: CAISESTGDSWRHYF
CDR3nt: TGTGCCATCAGTGAGTCGACAGGCGATAGTTGGCGCCACTACTTC

v_gene: TRBV6-2/TRBV6-3
j_gene: TRBJ1-1
abundance: .
len: 14
d_gene: TRBD1
CDR3aa: CASSYGTGLSEAFF
CDR3nt: TGTGCCAGCAGTTACGGGACAGGGCTATCGGAAGCTTTCTTT

v_gene: TRBV7-2
j_gene: TRBJ2-5
abundance: .
len: 15
d_gene: .
CDR3aa: CASSFVVGLEETQYF
CDR3nt: TGTGCCAGCAGCTTCGTTGTGGGGCTCGAAGAGACCCAGTACTTC

v_gene: TRBV11-2
j_gene: TRBJ1-5
abundance: .
len: 13
d_gene: .
CDR3aa: CASSLGRQQPQHF
CDR3nt: TGTGCCAGCAGCTTGGGGCGCCAGCAGCCCCAGCATTTT

v_gene: TRBV19
j_gene: TRBJ2-7
abundance: .
len: 15
d_gene: .
CDR3aa: CASSIDRGRPYEQYF
CDR3nt: TGTGCCAGTAGTATAGATCGAGGCAGACCCTACGAGCAGTACTTC

v_gene: TRBV5-1
j_gene: TRBJ2-3
abundance: .
len: 14
d_gene: .
CDR3aa: CASGLPTSTDTQYF
CDR3nt: TGCGCCAGCGGACTCCCGACTAGCACAGATACGCAGTATTTT

v_gene: TRBV5-1
j_gene: TRBJ2-6
abundance: .
len: 15
d_gene: .
CDR3aa: CASSLDGAGANVLTF
CDR3nt: TGCGCCAGCAGCTTGGACGGGGCTGGGGCCAACGTCCTGACTTTC

v_gene: TRBV12-3/TRBV12-4
j_gene: TRBJ2-7
abundance: .
len: 13
d_gene: .
CDR3aa: CASSFRANDEQYF
CDR3nt: TGTGCCAGCAGTTTCAGGGCCAATGACGAGCAGTACTTC

v_gene: TRBV24-1
j_gene: TRBJ1-2
abundance: .
len: 17
d_gene: TRBD1
CDR3aa: CATKGHRDRVLLNGYTF
CDR3nt: TGTGCCACCAAAGGCCACCGGGACAGGGTTTTGTTGAATGGCTACACCTTC

v_gene: TRBV4-1
j_gene: TRBJ1-1
abundance: .
len: 14
d_gene: TRBD1
CDR3aa: CASSQQGAHTEAFF
CDR3nt: TGCGCCAGCAGCCAACAGGGGGCGCACACTGAAGCTTTCTTT

v_gene: TRBV29-1
j_gene: TRBJ1-5
abundance: .
len: 14
d_gene: .
CDR3aa: CSVATGPQNQPQHF
CDR3nt: TGCAGCGTTGCTACAGGACCGCAAAATCAGCCCCAGCATTTT

v_gene: TRBV4-1
j_gene: TRBJ2-5
abundance: .
len: 15
d_gene: TRBD2
CDR3aa: CASSQQTSGQETQYF
CDR3nt: TGCGCCAGCAGCCAACAGACTAGCGGCCAAGAGACCCAGTACTTC

v_gene: TRBV3-1/TRBV3-2
j_gene: TRBJ2-7
abundance: once
len: 16
d_gene: TRBD2
CDR3aa: CASSQDTGLAWGEQYF
CDR3nt: TGTGCCAGCAGCCAAGACACGGGACTAGCGTGGGGGGAGCAGTACTTC

v_gene: TRBV7-2
j_gene: TRBJ2-7
abundance: once
len: 16
d_gene: TRBD1
CDR3aa: CASSSVAGTGGYEQYF
CDR3nt: TGTGCCAGCAGCTCAGTCGCCGGGACAGGGGGCTACGAGCAGTACTTC

v_gene: TRBV5-6
j_gene: TRBJ2-1
abundance: .
len: 13
d_gene: .
CDR3aa: CASSLGRTNEQFF
CDR3nt: TGTGCCAGCAGCTTGGGTAGGACTAATGAGCAGTTCTTC

v_gene: TRBV3-1/TRBV3-2
j_gene: TRBJ2-3
abundance: .
len: 16
d_gene: TRBD2
CDR3aa: CASSQERGLVADTQYF
CDR3nt: TGTGCCAGCAGCCAAGAGAGGGGACTAGTTGCAGATACGCAGTATTTT

v_gene: TRBV4-3
j_gene: TRBJ2-2
abundance: once
len: 17
d_gene: .
CDR3aa: CASSQGLERRTTGELFF
CDR3nt: TGCGCCAGCAGCCAAGGGCTAGAAAGGAGGACCACCGGGGAGCTGTTTTTT

v_gene: TRBV30
j_gene: TRBJ1-3
abundance: few
len: 14
d_gene: .
CDR3aa: CAWSSGTAGNTIYF
CDR3nt: TGTGCCTGGAGTTCGGGAACGGCTGGAAACACCATATATTTT

v_gene: TRBV5-1
j_gene: TRBJ2-7
abundance: .
len: 15
d_gene: .
CDR3aa: CASSSEGGRPYEQYF
CDR3nt: TGCGCCAGCAGCTCTGAAGGGGGAAGGCCCTACGAGCAGTACTTC

v_gene: TRBV30
j_gene: TRBJ1-1
abundance: many
len: 17
d_gene: .
CDR3aa: CAWGQRRVVSLNTEAFF
CDR3nt: TGTGCCTGGGGCCAACGACGGGTCGTCTCATTGAACACTGAAGCTTTCTTT

v_gene: TRBV5-1
j_gene: TRBJ1-2
abundance: .
len: 12
d_gene: TRBD1
CDR3aa: CASSLKEGTGIF
CDR3nt: TGCGCCAGCAGCCTTAAGGAAGGGACAGGGATCTTC

v_gene: TRBV7-9
j_gene: TRBJ1-4
abundance: .
len: 16
d_gene: TRBD1
CDR3aa: CASSSNRDRINEKLFF
CDR3nt: TGTGCCAGCAGCTCCAACCGGGACAGAATAAATGAAAAACTGTTTTTT

v_gene: TRBV4-3
j_gene: TRBJ2-1
abundance: .
len: 15
d_gene: TRBD2
CDR3aa: CASSQVSGVLYEQFF
CDR3nt: TGCGCCAGCAGCCAAGTTAGCGGGGTACTATATGAGCAGTTCTTC

v_gene: TRBV29-1
j_gene: TRBJ2-2
abundance: .
len: 12
d_gene: .
CDR3aa: CSVGQTTGELFF
CDR3nt: TGCAGCGTTGGACAGACCACCGGGGAGCTGTTTTTT

v_gene: TRBV10-3
j_gene: TRBJ1-2
abundance: .
len: 13
d_gene: .
CDR3aa: CAISDGGVYGYTF
CDR3nt: TGTGCCATCAGTGACGGGGGAGTCTATGGCTACACCTTC

v_gene: TRBV28
j_gene: TRBJ2-7
abundance: .
len: 14
d_gene: .
CDR3aa: CASSPPGGSRGQYF
CDR3nt: TGTGCCAGCAGTCCGCCAGGCGGCTCCCGGGGGCAGTACTTC

v_gene: TRBV5-4
j_gene: TRBJ2-3
abundance: .
len: 14
d_gene: TRBD1
CDR3aa: CASSSGQYTDTQYF
CDR3nt: TGTGCCAGCAGCTCGGGACAGTACACAGATACGCAGTATTTT

v_gene: TRBV3-1/TRBV3-2
j_gene: TRBJ1-5
abundance: .
len: 13
d_gene: .
CDR3aa: CASSHGDYQPQHF
CDR3nt: TGTGCCAGCAGCCATGGAGATTATCAGCCCCAGCATTTT

v_gene: TRBV6-5
j_gene: TRBJ2-7
abundance: .
len: 15
d_gene: .
CDR3aa: CASRSRDIFSYEQYF
CDR3nt: TGTGCCAGCAGGAGCCGGGACATTTTTTCCTACGAGCAGTACTTC

v_gene: TRBV5-1
j_gene: TRBJ1-2
abundance: .
len: 16
d_gene: TRBD1
CDR3aa: CASSLGQGSSNYGYTF
CDR3nt: TGCGCCAGCAGCCTGGGACAGGGATCCTCTAACTATGGCTACACCTTC

v_gene: TRBV27
j_gene: TRBJ1-5
abundance: .
len: 14
d_gene: .
CDR3aa: CASSLGNSNQPQHF
CDR3nt: TGTGCCAGCAGTTTGGGCAATAGCAATCAGCCCCAGCATTTT